Listed here are 9 T cell receptor beta chains from one sample, sequenced in a study of shared clonotypes between healthy human individuals. Sequenced by immunoSEQ multiplex PCR; TCRdb stores in-frame clones only, minus some. The sample contains roughly 2.1 million clones, just over 90% of which appear only once. Positively selected for CCR7, the CD45RO-negative cells used as naive CD8 cells excluded terminally differentiated effector memory CD45RA+ cells. The sequenced sample was naive CD8+ T cells from PBMCs. These receptors all stem from a man aged 18 to 30 in good health. Some clones in this sample may be carry-over from other donors' samples.

This sequence joins TRBV27 and TRBJ2-3; 10 bases line up with TRBD2. The CDR3 covers 13 residues. Germline V gene sequence: CDR1 MNHEY, CDR2 SMNVEV (reference sequence). The ends lost 8 bases at V and 2 bases at J; junction bases unmatched: 1. Here the CDR3 reads CASGLAATDTQYF. CDR3 coding DNA: TGTGCCAGCGGACTAGCGGCCACAGATACGCAGTATTTT.

This chain joins TRBV5-1 and TRBJ2-3, with 7 positions matching TRBD1. Germline CDR1 is SGHRS and CDR2 is YFSETQ. The CDR3 runs 16 residues. Trimming took 3 bases from V and 2 from J; bases not matched to a gene: 9. The CDR3 loop reads CASSSAFRGITDTQYF. CDR3 nucleotide sequence: TGCGCCAGCAGCTCCGCTTTCAGGGGGATCACAGATACGCAGTATTTT.

This chain links TRBV7-2 with TRBJ2-7; D is possibly TRBD2 (5 bases). The V end lost 2 bases, the J end lost 6 bases, and 14 bases lay between the germline ends. This CDR3 spans 14 amino acids. Germline CDR1 and CDR2: SGHTA and FQGNSA. In DNA, the CDR3 is TGTGCCAGCAGCTTAATTGTCCCGGCGGGCGAGCAGTACTTC. Residues: CASSLIVPAGEQYF.

The chain recombines TRBV19 with TRBJ1-2; D remains ambiguous. V gave up 9 bases and J gave up 7 bases, with 18 bases separating them. Germline CDR1 and CDR2: LNHDA and SQIVND (reference sequence). There are 13 residues in the CDR3. CDR3 nucleotides: TGTGCCAGCGGGTGGAGGACTTCCCTTGGCTACACCTTC. It yields the protein CASGWRTSLGYTF. The full variable domain, its missing parts supplied by reference TRBV19 and TRBJ1-2, is DGGITQSPKYLFRKEGQNVTLSCEQNLNHDAMYWYRQDPGQGLRLIYYSQIVNDFQKGDIAEGYSVSREKKESFPLTVTSAQKNPTAFYLCASGWRTSLGYTFGSGTRLTVV.

The chain is built from TRBV27 and TRBJ1-5; D is undetermined. The ends were cut back, 0 bases at V and 5 bases at J, with 5 bases in the middle. CDR3 length equals 13 residues. The germline gives CDR1 MNHEY, CDR2 SMNVEV (reference sequence). CDR3 amino acids: CASSLSRYQPQHF. The CDR3, as DNA: TGTGCCAGCAGTTTATCGCGTTATCAGCCCCAGCATTTT.

The chain joins TRBV4-2 to TRBJ2-2, with TRBD2 matching over 7 bases. Germline CDR1 is LGHNA and CDR2 is YNFKEQ. The trim removed 0 bases at V and 5 bases at J, leaving 15 bases unmatched. This CDR3 region has 19 residues. The CDR3 loop reads CASSQESTPDGRRTGELFF. For the CDR3, the DNA is TGTGCCAGCAGCCAAGAGTCCACTCCCGACGGGAGGAGGACCGGGGAGCTGTTTTTT.

The CDR3 bases are TGTGCCAGCTCCCCCATCGCGAACACTGAAGCTTTCTTT. It codes for CASSPIANTEAFF. The chain joins TRBV7-9 to TRBJ1-1; no clear D. This CDR3 is built from 13 residues. Germline values: CDR1 SEHNR, CDR2 FQNEAQ (reference sequence). Trimming pared 8 bases from V and 1 base from J, leaving 11 bases between.

The chain uses TRBV30 and TRBJ1-2; 8 positions match TRBD1. V was pared by 4 bases and J by 3 bases, with 7 bases of the junction left unmatched. The CDR3 runs to 14 residues. Germline V CDR1 and CDR2: GTSNPN, SVGIG (reference sequence). CDR3 coding DNA: TGTGCCTGGAAGGTCCAGGGGGCATACTATGGCTACACCTTC. It encodes CAWKVQGAYYGYTF.

This clone was detected once. The rearrangement uses TRBV4-1 and TRBJ2-1; TRBD2 is a possible D gene (5 bases). The CDR3 is made up of 16 amino acids. CDR1 and CDR2 from the germline V gene are MGHRA and YSYEKL. Trimming cost V 1 base and J 6 bases, with 16 bases left between them. The CDR3 reads CASSQVVEARLNEQFF. CDR3 sequence (DNA): TGCGCCAGCAGCCAAGTGGTGGAGGCCCGGCTCAATGAGCAGTTCTTC.